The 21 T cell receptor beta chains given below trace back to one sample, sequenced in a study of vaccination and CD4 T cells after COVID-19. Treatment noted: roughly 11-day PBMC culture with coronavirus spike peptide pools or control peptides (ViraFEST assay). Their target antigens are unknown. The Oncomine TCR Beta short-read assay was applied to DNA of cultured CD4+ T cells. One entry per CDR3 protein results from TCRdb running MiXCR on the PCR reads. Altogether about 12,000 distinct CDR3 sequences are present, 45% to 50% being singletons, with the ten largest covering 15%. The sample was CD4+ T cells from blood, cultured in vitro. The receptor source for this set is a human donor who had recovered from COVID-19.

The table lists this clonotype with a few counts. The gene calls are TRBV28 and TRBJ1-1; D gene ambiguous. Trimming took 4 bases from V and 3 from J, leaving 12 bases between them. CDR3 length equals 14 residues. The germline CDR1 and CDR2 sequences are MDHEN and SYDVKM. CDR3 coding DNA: TGTGCCAGCAGTTCCCCACCAGGACACACTGAAGCTTTCTTT. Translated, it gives CASSSPPGHTEAFF. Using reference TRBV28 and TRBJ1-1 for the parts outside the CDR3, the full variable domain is DVKVTQSSRYLVKRTGEKVFLECVQDMDHENMFWYRQDPGLGLRLIYFSYDVKMKEKGDIPEGYSVSREKKERFSLILESASTNQTSMYLCASSSPPGHTEAFFGQGTRLTVV.

CDR3 in amino acids: CSATKARYNSPLHF. The DNA of the CDR3 is TGCAGTGCTACTAAAGCCCGCTATAATTCACCCCTCCACTTT. This chain links TRBV20-1 with TRBJ1-6; D is uncertain. This CDR3 is 14 amino acids long. CDR1 DFQATT and CDR2 SNEGSKA come from the germline V gene (reference sequence). Deletions cut 4 bases from V and 3 bases from J, with 10 bases between.

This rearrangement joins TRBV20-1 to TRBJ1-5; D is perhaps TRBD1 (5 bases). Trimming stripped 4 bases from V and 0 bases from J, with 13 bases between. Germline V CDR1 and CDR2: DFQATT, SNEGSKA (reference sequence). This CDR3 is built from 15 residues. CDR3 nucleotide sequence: TGCAGTGCTAACCGGGGCGGCATTAGCAATCAGCCCCAGCATTTT. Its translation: CSANRGGISNQPQHF.

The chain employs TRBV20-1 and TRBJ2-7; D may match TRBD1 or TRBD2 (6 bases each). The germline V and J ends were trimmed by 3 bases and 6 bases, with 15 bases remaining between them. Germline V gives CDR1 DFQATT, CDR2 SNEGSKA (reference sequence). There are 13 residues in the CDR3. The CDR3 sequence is CSASRGLGGEQYF. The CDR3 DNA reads TGCAGTGCTAGTCGGGGGCTAGGGGGCGAGCAGTACTTC.

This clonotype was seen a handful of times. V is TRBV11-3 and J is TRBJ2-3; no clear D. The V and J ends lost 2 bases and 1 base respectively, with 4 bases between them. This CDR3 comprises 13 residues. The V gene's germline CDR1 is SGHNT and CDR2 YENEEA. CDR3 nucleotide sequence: TGTGCCAGCAGCTTATTCGGCACAGATACGCAGTATTTT. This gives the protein CASSLFGTDTQYF. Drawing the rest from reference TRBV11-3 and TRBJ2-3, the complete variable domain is EAGVVQSPRYKIIEKKQPVAFWCNPISGHNTLYWYLQNLGQGPELLIRYENEEAVDDSQLPKDRFSAERLKGVDSTLKIQPAELGDSAVYLCASSLFGTDTQYFGPGTRLTVL.

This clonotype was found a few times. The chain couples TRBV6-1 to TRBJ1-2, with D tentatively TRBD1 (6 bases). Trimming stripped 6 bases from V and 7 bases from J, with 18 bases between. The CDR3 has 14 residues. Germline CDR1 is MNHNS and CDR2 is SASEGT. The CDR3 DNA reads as TGTGCCAGCAGGCCCGTTAGCGGGGGCGGTGGCTACACCTTC. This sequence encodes CASRPVSGGGGYTF.

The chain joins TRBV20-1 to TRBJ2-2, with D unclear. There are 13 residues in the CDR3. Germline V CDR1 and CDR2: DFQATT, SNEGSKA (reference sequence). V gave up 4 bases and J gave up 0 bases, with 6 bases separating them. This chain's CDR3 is CSATQTNTGELFF. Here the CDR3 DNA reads TGCAGTGCTACGCAGACGAACACCGGGGAGCTGTTTTTT.

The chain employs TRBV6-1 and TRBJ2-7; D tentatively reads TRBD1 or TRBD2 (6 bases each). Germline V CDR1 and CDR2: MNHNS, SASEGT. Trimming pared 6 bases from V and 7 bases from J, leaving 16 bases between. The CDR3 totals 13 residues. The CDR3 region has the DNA TGTGCCAGCAGGAATAGGGGGGTGAATGAGCAGTACTTC. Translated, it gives CASRNRGVNEQYF.

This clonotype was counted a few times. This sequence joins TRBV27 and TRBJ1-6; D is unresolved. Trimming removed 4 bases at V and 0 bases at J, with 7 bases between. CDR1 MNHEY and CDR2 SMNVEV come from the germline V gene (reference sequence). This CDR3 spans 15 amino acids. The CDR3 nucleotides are TGTGCCAGCAGTTCTTTGGGCTCCTATAATTCACCCCTCCACTTT. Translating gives CASSSLGSYNSPLHF.

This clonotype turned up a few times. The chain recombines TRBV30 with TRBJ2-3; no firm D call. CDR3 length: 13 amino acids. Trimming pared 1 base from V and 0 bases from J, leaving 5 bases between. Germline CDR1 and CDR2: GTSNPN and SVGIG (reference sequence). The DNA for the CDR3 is TGTGCCTGGAGTGACAGAAGCACAGATACGCAGTATTTT. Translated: CAWSDRSTDTQYF. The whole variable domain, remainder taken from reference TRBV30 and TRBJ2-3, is SQTIHQWPATLVQPVGSPLSLECTVEGTSNPNLYWYRQAAGRGLQLLFYSVGIGQISSEVPQNLSASRPQDRQFILSSKKLLLSDSGFYLCAWSDRSTDTQYFGPGTRLTVL.

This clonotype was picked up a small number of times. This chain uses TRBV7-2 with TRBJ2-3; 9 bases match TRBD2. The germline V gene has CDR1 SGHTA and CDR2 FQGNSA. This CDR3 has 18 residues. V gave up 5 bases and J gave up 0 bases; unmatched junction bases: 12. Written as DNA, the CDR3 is TGTGCCAGCAGCCCCCGATGGGGACTAGCCTCTAGCACAGATACGCAGTATTTT. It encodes CASSPRWGLASSTDTQYF.

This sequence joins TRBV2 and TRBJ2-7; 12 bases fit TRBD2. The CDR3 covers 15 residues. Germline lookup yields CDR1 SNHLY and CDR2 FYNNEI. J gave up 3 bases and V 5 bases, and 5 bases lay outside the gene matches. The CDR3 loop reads CASSSGLAGYYEQYF. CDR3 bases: TGTGCCAGCAGTAGCGGACTAGCGGGATACTACGAGCAGTACTTC.

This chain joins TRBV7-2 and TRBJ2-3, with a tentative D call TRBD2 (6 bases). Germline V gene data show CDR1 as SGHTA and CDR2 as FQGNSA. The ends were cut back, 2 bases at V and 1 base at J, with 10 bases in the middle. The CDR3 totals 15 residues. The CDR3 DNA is TGTGCCAGCAGCTTACGGGGCGGGGGCACAGATACGCAGTATTTT. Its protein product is CASSLRGGGTDTQYF. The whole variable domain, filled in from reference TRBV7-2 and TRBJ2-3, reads GAGVSQSPSNKVTEKGKDVELRCDPISGHTALYWYRQSLGQGLEFLIYFQGNSAPDKSGLPSDRFSAERTGGSVSTLTIQRTQQEDSAVYLCASSLRGGGTDTQYFGPGTRLTVL.

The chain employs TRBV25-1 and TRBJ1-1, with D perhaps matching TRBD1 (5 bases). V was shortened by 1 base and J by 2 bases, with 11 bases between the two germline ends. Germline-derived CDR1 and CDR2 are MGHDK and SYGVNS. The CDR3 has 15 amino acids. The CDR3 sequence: CASSESWRGNTEAFF. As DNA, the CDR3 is TGTGCCAGCAGTGAATCCTGGAGGGGCAACACTGAAGCTTTCTTT. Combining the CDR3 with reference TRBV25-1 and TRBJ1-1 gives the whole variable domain EADIYQTPRYLVIGTGKKITLECSQTMGHDKMYWYQQDPGMELHLIHYSYGVNSTEKGDLSSESTVSRIRTEHFPLTLESARPSHTSQYLCASSESWRGNTEAFFGQGTRLTVV.

CDR3 protein: CVGSTGIGAFF. The CDR3 nucleotides are TGTGTCGGTAGTACGGGTATTGGAGCTTTCTTT. The V gene is TRBV19, the J gene TRBJ1-1; D uncertain. The germline V gene encodes CDR1 LNHDA and CDR2 SQIVND (reference sequence). CDR3 length equals 11 residues.

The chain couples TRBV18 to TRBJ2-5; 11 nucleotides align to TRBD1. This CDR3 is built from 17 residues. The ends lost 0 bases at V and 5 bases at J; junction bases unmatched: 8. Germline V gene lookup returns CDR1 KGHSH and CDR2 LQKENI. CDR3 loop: CASSPPYGQGARETQYF. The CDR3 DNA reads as TGTGCCAGCTCACCACCGTACGGACAGGGGGCAAGGGAGACCCAGTACTTC. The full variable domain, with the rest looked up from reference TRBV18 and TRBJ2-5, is NAGVMQNPRHLVRRRGQEARLRCSPMKGHSHVYWYRQLPEEGLKFMVYLQKENIIDESGMPKERFSAEFPKEGPSILRIQQVVRGDSAAYFCASSPPYGQGARETQYFGPGTRLLVL.

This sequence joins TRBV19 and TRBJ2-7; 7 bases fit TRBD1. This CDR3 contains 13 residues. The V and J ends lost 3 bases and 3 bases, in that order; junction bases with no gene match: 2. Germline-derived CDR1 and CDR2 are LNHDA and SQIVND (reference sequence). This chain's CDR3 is CASSMAGGYEQYF. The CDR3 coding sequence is TGTGCCAGTAGTATGGCAGGGGGCTACGAGCAGTACTTC.

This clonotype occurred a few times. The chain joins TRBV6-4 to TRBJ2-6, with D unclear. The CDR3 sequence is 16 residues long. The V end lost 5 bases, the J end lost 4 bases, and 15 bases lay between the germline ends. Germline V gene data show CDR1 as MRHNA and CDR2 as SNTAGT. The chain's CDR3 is CASSPHGGAGANVLTF. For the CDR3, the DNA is TGTGCCAGCAGTCCTCATGGTGGTGCCGGGGCCAACGTCCTGACTTTC.

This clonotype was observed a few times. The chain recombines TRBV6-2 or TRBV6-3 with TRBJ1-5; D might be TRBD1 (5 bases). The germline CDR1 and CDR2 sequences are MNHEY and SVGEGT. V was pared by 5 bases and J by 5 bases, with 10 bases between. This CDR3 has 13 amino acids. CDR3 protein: CASSPGIYQPQHF. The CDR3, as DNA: TGTGCCAGCAGTCCAGGGATTTATCAGCCCCAGCATTTT.

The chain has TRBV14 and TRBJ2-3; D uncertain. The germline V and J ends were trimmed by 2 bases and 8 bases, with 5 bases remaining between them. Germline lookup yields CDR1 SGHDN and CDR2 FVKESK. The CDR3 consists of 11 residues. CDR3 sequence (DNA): TGTGCCAGCAGCCAATCGATTACGCAGTATTTT. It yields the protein CASSQSITQYF.

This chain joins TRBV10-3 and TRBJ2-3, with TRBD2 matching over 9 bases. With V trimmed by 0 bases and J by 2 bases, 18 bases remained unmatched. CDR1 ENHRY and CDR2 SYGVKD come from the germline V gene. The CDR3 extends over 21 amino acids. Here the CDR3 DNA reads TGTGCCATCAGTGAGTCGGGGATTAGCGGGAGAGGGACGTTGAACACAGATACGCAGTATTTT. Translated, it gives CAISESGISGRGTLNTDTQYF.